This section outlines one T cell receptor (beta chain) sequence together with its context. This sample is part of a study of blood T cell repertoires in COVID-19. As originally analysed: By means of reference gene primer amplification, nucleated cell counts were estimated. The assay was immunoSEQ multiplex PCR, and TCRdb's table has in-frame clones only and misses some. That table is the source of V, J and clone size, and D and trimming were worked out from the DNA. The sample records about 210,000 clones, 80% being singletons. Germline V gene lookup returns CDR1 SGHAT and CDR2 FQNNGV. CDR3 size: 18 residues. Trimming removed 5 bases at V and 3 bases at J, with 25 bases between.

The V gene is TRBV11-2, the J gene TRBJ2-5; D is ambiguous. The sample was PBMCs or T cells enriched from blood (not recorded which). The TCR was taken from a man under 40 with acute COVID-19. The CDR3 DNA reads as TGTGCCAGCAGCACCTGGTGGGCGACCACGAGCAACAAAGAGACCCAGTACTTC. Translating gives CASSTWWATTSNKETQYF. The full variable domain, rest sourced from reference TRBV11-2 and TRBJ2-5, is EAGVAQSPRYKIIEKRQSVAFWCNPISGHATLYWYQQILGQGPKLLIQFQNNGVVDDSQLPKDRFSAERLKGVDSTLKIQPAKLEDSAVYLCASSTWWATTSNKETQYFGPGTRLLVL.